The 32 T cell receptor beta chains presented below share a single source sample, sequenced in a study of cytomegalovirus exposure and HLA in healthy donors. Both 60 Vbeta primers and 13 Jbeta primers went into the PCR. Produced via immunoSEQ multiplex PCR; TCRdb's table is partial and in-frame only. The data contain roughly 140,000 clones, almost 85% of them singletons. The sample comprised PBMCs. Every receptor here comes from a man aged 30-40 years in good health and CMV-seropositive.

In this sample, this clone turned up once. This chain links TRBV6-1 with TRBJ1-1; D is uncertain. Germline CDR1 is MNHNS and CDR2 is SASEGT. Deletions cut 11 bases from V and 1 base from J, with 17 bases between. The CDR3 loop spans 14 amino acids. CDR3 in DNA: TGTGCCGAATTACGGGGAGTTTCGAACACTGAAGCTTTCTTT. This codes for CAELRGVSNTEAFF.

This CDR3 is CASSEGGLAMEFF. The CDR3 DNA reads as TGTGCCAGCAGTGAAGGCGGACTAGCGATGGAGTTCTTC. The V gene is TRBV2, the J gene TRBJ2-1, with 9 bases fitting TRBD2. V shed 1 base and J 14 bases; nucleotides not matched to a gene: 6. The CDR3 has 13 amino acids. CDR1 SNHLY and CDR2 FYNNEI come from the germline V gene.

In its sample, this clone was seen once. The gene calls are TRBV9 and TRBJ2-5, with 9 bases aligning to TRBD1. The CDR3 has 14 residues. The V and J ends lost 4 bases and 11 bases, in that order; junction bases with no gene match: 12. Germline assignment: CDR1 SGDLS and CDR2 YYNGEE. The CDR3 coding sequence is TGTGCCAGCAGCACCGGGACAGGGATTGGGGAGCAGTACTTC. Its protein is CASSTGTGIGEQYF.

The CDR3 spells CASGGVRGLAYEQYF. CDR3 sequence (DNA): TGTGCCAGCGGTGGGGTCAGGGGGCTTGCATACGAGCAGTACTTC. V and J are TRBV27 and TRBJ2-7; 8 bases agree with TRBD1. The ends lost 8 bases at V and 4 bases at J; junction bases unmatched: 13. The CDR3 runs 15 residues. Germline V gene sequence: CDR1 MNHEY, CDR2 SMNVEV (reference sequence).

The CDR3 region is CASSFSGQGTEAFF. The CDR3 DNA is TGCGCCAGCAGCTTTTCGGGACAGGGAACTGAAGCTTTCTTT. V and J are TRBV5-1 and TRBJ1-1; TRBD1 matches at 9 bases. CDR1 SGHRS and CDR2 YFSETQ come from the germline V gene. The CDR3 contains 14 residues. V lost 2 bases and J lost 5; bases outside the gene matches: 4.

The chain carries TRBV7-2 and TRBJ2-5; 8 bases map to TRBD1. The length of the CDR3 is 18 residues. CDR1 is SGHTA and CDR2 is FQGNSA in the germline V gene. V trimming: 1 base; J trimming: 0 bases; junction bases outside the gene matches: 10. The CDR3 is CASSLVSTGGADQETQYF. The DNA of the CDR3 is TGTGCCAGCAGCTTAGTATCCACAGGGGGTGCCGACCAAGAGACCCAGTACTTC.

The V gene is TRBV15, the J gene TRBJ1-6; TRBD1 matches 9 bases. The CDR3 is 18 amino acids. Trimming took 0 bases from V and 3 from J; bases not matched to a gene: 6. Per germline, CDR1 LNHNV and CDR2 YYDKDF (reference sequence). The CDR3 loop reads CATSRDPPGQGYNSPLHF. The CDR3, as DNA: TGTGCCACCAGCAGAGATCCCCCGGGACAGGGCTATAATTCACCCCTCCACTTT.

The CDR3 DNA follows: TGTGCCAGCAGCGTACGTAGCGGGGGGGGCACAGATACGCAGTATTTT. This translates into CASSVRSGGGTDTQYF. This chain links TRBV9 with TRBJ2-3, with 11 bases aligning to TRBD2. The junction had 2 bases not matched to a gene; V was cut back by 1 base and J by 1 base. The CDR3 has 16 amino acids. In germline, CDR1 is SGDLS, CDR2 YYNGEE. The full variable domain, its missing parts supplied by reference TRBV9 and TRBJ2-3, is DSGVTQTPKHLITATGQRVTLRCSPRSGDLSVYWYQQSLDQGLQFLIQYYNGEERAKGNILERFSAQQFPDLHSELNLSSLELGDSALYFCASSVRSGGGTDTQYFGPGTRLTVL.

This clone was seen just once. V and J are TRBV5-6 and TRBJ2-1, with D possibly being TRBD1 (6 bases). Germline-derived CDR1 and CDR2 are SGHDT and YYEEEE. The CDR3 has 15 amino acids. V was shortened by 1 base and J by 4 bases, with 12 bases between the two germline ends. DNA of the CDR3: TGTGCCAGCAGCTTGCTTGACAGGACATACAATGAGCAGTTCTTC. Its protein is CASSLLDRTYNEQFF.

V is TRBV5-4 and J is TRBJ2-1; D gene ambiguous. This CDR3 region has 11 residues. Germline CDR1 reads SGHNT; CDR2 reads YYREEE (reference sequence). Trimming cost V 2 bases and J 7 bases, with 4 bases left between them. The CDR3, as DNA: TGTGCCAGCAGCTTCGGGAATGAGCAGTTCTTC. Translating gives CASSFGNEQFF.

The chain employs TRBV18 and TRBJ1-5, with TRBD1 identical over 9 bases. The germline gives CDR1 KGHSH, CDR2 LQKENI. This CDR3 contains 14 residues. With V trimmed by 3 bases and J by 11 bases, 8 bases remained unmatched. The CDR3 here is CASSPPTGGASQHF. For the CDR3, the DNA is TGTGCCAGCTCACCGCCGACAGGGGGAGCATCCCAGCATTTT.

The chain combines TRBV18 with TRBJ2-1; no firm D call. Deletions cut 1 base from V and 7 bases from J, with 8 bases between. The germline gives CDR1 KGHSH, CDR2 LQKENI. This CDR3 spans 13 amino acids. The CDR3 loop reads CASSPLLVNEQFF. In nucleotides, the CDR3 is TGTGCCAGCTCACCACTGCTAGTGAATGAGCAGTTCTTC.

The CDR3: CASSPGQGLQPQHF. CDR3 in DNA: TGCGCCAGCAGCCCAGGACAGGGCCTCCAGCCCCAGCATTTT. This chain links TRBV5-1 with TRBJ1-5; 8 nucleotides align to TRBD1. The ends lost 4 bases at V and 7 bases at J; junction bases unmatched: 7. CDR1 SGHRS and CDR2 YFSETQ come from the germline V gene. The CDR3 covers 14 residues.

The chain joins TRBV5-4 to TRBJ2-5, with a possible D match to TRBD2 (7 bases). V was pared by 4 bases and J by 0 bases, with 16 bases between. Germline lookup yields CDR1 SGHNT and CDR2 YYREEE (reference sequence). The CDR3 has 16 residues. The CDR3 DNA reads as TGTGCCAGCAGCCACACGGGAGGACAGTACCAAGAGACCCAGTACTTC. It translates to CASSHTGGQYQETQYF.

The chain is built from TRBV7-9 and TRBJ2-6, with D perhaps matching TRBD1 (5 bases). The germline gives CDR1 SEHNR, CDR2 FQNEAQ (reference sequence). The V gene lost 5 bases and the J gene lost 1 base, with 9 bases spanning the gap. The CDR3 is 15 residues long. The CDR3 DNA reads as TGTGCCAGCAGCCCCAAGGGGTCTGGGGCCAACGTCCTGACTTTC. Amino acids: CASSPKGSGANVLTF.

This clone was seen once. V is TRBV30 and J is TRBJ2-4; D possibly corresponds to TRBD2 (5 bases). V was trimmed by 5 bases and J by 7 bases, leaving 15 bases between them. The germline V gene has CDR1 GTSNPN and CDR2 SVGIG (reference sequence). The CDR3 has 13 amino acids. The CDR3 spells CAWRGGTFNIQYF. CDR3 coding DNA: TGTGCCTGGCGCGGAGGAACGTTTAACATTCAGTACTTC.

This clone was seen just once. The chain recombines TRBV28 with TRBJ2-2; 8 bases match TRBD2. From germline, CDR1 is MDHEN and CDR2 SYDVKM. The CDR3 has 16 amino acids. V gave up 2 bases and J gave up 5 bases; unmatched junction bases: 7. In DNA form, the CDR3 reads TGTGCCAGCAGTTTAGTAGCGGGGACTTTGACCGGGGAGCTGTTTTTT. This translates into CASSLVAGTLTGELFF.

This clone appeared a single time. CDR3 nucleotides: TGTGCCAGCCAATACGGGGGACAAGAGACCCAGTACTTC. Protein sequence: CASQYGGQETQYF. The chain joins TRBV28 to TRBJ2-5; D is possibly TRBD2 (6 bases). Germline lookup yields CDR1 MDHEN and CDR2 SYDVKM. The CDR3 length is 13 residues. Between the trimmed V and J ends, which lost 8 bases and 2 bases, there was a span of 12 bases.

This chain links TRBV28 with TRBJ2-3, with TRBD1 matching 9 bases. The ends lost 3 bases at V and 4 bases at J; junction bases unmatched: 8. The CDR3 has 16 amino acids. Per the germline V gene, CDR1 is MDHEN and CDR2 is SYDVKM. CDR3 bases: TGTGCCAGCAGTTTTATGGGACAGGGAGTTGCAGATACGCAGTATTTT. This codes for CASSFMGQGVADTQYF.

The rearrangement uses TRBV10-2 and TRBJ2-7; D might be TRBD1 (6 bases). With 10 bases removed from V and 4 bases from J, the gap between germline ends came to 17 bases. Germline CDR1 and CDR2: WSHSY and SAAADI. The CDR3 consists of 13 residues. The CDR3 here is CAILPGQTYEQYF. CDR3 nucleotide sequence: TGCGCCATCCTTCCGGGACAAACTTACGAGCAGTACTTC.

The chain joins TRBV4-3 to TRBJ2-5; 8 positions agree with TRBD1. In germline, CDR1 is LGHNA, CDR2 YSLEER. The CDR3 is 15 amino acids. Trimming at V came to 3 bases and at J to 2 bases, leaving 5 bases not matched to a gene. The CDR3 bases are TGCGCCAGCAGCCACCTCGACAGGGGTCAAGAGACCCAGTACTTC. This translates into CASSHLDRGQETQYF.

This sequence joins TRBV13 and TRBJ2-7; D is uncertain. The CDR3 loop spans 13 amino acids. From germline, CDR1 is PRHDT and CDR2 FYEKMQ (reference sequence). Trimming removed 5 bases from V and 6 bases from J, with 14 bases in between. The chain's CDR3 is CASSPRPFSEQYF. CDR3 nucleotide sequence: TGTGCCAGCAGCCCCAGGCCGTTCTCCGAGCAGTACTTC.

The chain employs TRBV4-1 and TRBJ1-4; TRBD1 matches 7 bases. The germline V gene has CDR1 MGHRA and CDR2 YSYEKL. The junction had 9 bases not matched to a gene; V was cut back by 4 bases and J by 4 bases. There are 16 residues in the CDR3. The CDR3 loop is CASSPSRDSRNEKLFF. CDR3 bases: TGCGCCAGCAGCCCCAGCCGGGACAGTCGTAATGAAAAACTGTTTTTT.

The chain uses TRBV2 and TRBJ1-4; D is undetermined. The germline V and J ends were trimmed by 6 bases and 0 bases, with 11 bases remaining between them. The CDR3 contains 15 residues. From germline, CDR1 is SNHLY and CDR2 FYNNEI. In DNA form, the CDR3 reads TGTGCCAGCAGCGGTACCGGTGCAACTAATGAAAAACTGTTTTTT. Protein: CASSGTGATNEKLFF.

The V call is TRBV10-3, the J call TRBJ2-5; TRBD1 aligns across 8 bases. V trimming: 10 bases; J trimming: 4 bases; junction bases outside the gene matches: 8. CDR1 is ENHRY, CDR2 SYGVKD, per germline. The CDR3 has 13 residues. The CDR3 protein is CATLGQGRETQYF. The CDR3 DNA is TGTGCCACCCTCGGACAGGGACGAGAGACCCAGTACTTC.

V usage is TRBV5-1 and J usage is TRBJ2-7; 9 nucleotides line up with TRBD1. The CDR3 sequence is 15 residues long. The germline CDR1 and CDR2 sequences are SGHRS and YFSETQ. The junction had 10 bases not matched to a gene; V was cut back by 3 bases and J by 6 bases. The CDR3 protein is CASSYRPGQGTEQYF. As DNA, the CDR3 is TGCGCCAGCAGCTACAGACCGGGACAGGGCACCGAGCAGTACTTC.

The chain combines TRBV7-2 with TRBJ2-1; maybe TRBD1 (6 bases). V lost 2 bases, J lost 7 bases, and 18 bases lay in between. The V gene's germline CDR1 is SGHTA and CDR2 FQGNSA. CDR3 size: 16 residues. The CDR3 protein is CASSLSQARGGNEQFF. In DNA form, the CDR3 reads TGTGCCAGCAGCTTAAGTCAGGCCAGGGGCGGGAATGAGCAGTTCTTC. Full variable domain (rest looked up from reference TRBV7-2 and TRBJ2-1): GAGVSQSPSNKVTEKGKDVELRCDPISGHTALYWYRQSLGQGLEFLIYFQGNSAPDKSGLPSDRFSAERTGGSVSTLTIQRTQQEDSAVYLCASSLSQARGGNEQFFGPGTRLTVL.

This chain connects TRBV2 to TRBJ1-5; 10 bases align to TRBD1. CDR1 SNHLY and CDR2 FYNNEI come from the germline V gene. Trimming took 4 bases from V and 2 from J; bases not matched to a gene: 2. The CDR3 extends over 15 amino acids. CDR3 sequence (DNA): TGTGCCAGCAGTGGACAGGGGGCTGGCAATCAGCCCCAGCATTTT. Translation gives CASSGQGAGNQPQHF.

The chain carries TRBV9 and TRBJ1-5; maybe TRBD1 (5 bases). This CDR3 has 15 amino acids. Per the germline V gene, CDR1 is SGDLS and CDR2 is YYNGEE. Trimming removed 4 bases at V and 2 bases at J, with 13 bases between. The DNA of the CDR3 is TGTGCCAGCAGCCTTGGGCCCAGGGGCAATCAGCCCCAGCATTTT. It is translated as CASSLGPRGNQPQHF.

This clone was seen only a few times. The CDR3 sequence is CASSPPYSQADLIETQYF. In nucleotides, the CDR3 is TGTGCCAGCTCACCACCTTATTCACAGGCGGACCTAATAGAGACCCAGTACTTC. The chain couples TRBV18 to TRBJ2-5, with a tentative D call TRBD1 (5 bases). The germline gives CDR1 KGHSH, CDR2 LQKENI. The ends were cut back, 0 bases at V and 4 bases at J, with 21 bases in the middle. The CDR3 loop spans 18 amino acids.

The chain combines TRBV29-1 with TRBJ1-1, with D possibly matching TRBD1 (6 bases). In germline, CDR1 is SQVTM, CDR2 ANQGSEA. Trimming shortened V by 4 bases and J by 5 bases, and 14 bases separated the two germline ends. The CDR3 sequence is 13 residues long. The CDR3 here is CSVAKGEWTEAFF. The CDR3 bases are TGCAGCGTTGCAAAGGGGGAATGGACTGAAGCTTTCTTT.

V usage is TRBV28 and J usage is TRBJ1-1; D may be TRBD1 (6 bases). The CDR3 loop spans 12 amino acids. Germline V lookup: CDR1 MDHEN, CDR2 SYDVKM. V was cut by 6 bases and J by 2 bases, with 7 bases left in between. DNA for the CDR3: TGTGCCAGCAGACAGGGAAACACTGAAGCTTTCTTT. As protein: CASRQGNTEAFF.